These 5 T cell receptor beta chains share one sample of origin, sequenced in a study of blood T cell repertoires in COVID-19. Clones were read by immunoSEQ multiplex PCR, and TCRdb kept only the in-frame ones, dropping some. The data contain nearly 350,000 clones, over 75% of them singletons. The sequencing sample was made of PBMCs or T cells enriched from blood (not recorded which). The source of these receptors is a woman in her twenties or thirties who had recovered from COVID-19.

The J gene is TRBJ1-1, the V gene TRBV30, with D tentatively TRBD1 (6 bases). The CDR3 spans 15 residues. Germline lookup yields CDR1 GTSNPN and CDR2 SVGIG (reference sequence). With 2 bases removed from V and 1 base from J, the gap between germline ends came to 14 bases. CDR3 protein: CAWSKGNRANTEAFF. The DNA for the CDR3 is TGTGCCTGGAGTAAAGGGAACAGGGCGAACACTGAAGCTTTCTTT.

The V gene is TRBV6-5, the J gene TRBJ1-5, with 8 bases identical to TRBD1. V dropped 4 bases and J dropped 3; count of bases not matched to a gene: 8. The CDR3 has 16 residues. The V gene's germline CDR1 is MNHEY and CDR2 SVGAGI. The CDR3 DNA reads TGTGCCAGCAGTTCAAACAGGGGGGCCACCAATCAGCCCCAGCATTTT. Its protein is CASSSNRGATNQPQHF.

V and J are TRBV7-8 and TRBJ1-2; D might be TRBD1 (5 bases). CDR1 is SGHVS and CDR2 is FQNEAQ in the germline V gene. The CDR3 consists of 16 residues. V was cut by 1 base and J by 3 bases, with 15 bases left in between. This CDR3 reads CASSLGRFWGDYGYTF. DNA for the CDR3: TGTGCCAGCAGCTTAGGTCGATTTTGGGGCGACTATGGCTACACCTTC.

The V gene is TRBV28, the J gene TRBJ1-2, with a tentative D call TRBD1 (5 bases). There are 14 residues in the CDR3. Deletions cut 3 bases from V and 2 bases from J, with 10 bases between. Germline CDR1 reads MDHEN; CDR2 reads SYDVKM. The CDR3 region has the DNA TGTGCCAGCAGTTTTACGGGGGGGAACTATGGCTACACCTTC. It is translated as CASSFTGGNYGYTF.

This clone has more than one count but fewer than ten. This chain uses TRBV12-3 or TRBV12-4 with TRBJ1-6; tentative D call: TRBD1 (6 bases). V lost 7 bases, J lost 6 bases, and 10 bases lay in between. The CDR3 totals 13 residues. This CDR3 reads CASTGQFNSPLHF. For the CDR3, the DNA is TGTGCCAGCACCGGACAGTTTAATTCACCCCTCCACTTT.